The clone carrying this T cell receptor beta chain was seen many times. Germline CDR1 MGHRA, CDR2 YSYEKL. Trimming cost V 1 base and J 9 bases, with 13 bases left between them. The CDR3 runs 14 residues. This sample is part of a study of T cell repertoires in cytomegalovirus infection. About the study: Indicated by public TCR beta signatures were CMV infection and matching HLA type.

TCRdb processed the reads anew with MiXCR; each CDR3 protein has one entry. The sample yields 490,000 or so distinct CDR3 sequences, roughly 10% seen once. The receptor comes from a human donor in good health (CMV status not recorded). Some clones in this sample may be carry-over from other donors' samples. The chain carries TRBV4-1 and TRBJ2-1, with TRBD1 as a possible D gene (5 bases). Sequenced sample: PBMCs. As DNA, the CDR3 is TGCGCCAGCAGCCAAGTGGGGCGTAAACCTGAGCAGTTCTTC. This gives the protein CASSQVGRKPEQFF.